In this sample, the clone carrying this T cell receptor beta chain turned up once. Its antigen is still unknown. Method: immunoSEQ multiplex PCR; TCRdb's copy keeps in-frame clones and lacks some. The sample holds roughly 1 million clones, about 74% seen once. The data originate from a study of shared clonotypes between healthy human individuals. Study details: Per donor, CD8 memory used one plate, CD8 naive used two, CD4 memory used three and CD4 naive used three.

The V gene lost 3 bases and the J gene lost 1 base, with 16 bases spanning the gap. This CDR3 comprises 16 residues. Germline values: CDR1 SGHRS, CDR2 YFSETQ. Findings of the study overall: Some naive CD4 clonotypes, roughly 5%, turned up in common across several donors. The study generally estimated greater richness for naive than memory subsets.

This sequence joins TRBV5-1 and TRBJ1-1; D remains ambiguous. Sequencing was performed on memory CD4+ T cells sorted from blood. Subset indicated: CD45RA-negative fraction. The receptor was derived from a young man in good health. Here the CDR3 DNA reads TGCGCCAGCAGCTCCTCCCCAGGAAGGTCGAACACTGAAGCTTTCTTT. It yields the protein CASSSSPGRSNTEAFF.